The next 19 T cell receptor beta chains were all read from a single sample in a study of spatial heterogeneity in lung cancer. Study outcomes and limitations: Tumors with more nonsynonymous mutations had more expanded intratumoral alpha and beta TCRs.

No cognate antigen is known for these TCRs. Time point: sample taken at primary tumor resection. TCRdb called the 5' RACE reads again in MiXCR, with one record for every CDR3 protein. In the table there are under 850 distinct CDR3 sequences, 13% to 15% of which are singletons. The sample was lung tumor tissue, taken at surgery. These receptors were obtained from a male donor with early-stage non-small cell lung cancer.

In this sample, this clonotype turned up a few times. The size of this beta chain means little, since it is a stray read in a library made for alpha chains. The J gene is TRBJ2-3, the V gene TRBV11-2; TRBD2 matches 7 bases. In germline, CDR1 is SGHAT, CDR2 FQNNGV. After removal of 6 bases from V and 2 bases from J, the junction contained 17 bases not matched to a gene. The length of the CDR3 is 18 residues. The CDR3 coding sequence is TGTGCCAGCAGTTTTCCGGGGGGAACAGCGGGACTCACAGATACGCAGTATTTT. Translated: CASSFPGGTAGLTDTQYF. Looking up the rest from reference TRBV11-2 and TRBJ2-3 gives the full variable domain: EAGVAQSPRYKIIEKRQSVAFWCNPISGHATLYWYQQILGQGPKLLIQFQNNGVVDDSQLPKDRFSAERLKGVDSTLKIQPAKLEDSAVYLCASSFPGGTAGLTDTQYFGPGTRLTVL.

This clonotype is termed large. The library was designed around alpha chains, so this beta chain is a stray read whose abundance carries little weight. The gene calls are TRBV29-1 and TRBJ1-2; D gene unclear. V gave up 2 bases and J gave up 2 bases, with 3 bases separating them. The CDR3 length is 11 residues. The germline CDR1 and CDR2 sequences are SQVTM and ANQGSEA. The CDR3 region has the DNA TGCAGCGTTGAACAGAACTATGGCTACACCTTC. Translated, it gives CSVEQNYGYTF.

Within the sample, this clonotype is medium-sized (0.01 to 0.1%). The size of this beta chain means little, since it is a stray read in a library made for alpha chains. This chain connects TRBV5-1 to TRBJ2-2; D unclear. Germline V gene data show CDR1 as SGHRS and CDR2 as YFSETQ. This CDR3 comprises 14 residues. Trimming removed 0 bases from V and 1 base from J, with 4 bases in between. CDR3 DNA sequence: TGCGCCAGCAGCTTGGACCAGAACACCGGGGAGCTGTTTTTT. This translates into CASSLDQNTGELFF.

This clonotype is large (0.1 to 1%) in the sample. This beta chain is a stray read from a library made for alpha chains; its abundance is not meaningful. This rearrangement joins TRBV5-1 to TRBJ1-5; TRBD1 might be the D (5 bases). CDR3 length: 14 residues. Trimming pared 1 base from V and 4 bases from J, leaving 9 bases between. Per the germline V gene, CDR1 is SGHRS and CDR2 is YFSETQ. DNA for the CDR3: TGCGCCAGCAGCTTGAACGGGGGGAATCAGCCCCAGCATTTT. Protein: CASSLNGGNQPQHF.

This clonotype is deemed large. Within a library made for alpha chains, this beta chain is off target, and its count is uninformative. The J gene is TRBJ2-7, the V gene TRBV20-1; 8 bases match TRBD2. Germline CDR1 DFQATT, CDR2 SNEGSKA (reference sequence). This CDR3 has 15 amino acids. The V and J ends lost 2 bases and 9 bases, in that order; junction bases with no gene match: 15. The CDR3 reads CSARTSGTSLRGQYF. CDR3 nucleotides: TGCAGTGCTAGAACTAGCGGCACGTCCCTACGTGGGCAGTACTTC.

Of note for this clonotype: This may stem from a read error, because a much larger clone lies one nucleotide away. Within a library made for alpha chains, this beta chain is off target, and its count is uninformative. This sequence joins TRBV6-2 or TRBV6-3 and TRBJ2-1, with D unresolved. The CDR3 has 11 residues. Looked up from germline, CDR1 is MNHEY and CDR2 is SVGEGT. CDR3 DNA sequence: TGTACCAGCACTTCCTGGGGTGAGCAGTTCTTC. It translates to CTSTSWGEQFF.

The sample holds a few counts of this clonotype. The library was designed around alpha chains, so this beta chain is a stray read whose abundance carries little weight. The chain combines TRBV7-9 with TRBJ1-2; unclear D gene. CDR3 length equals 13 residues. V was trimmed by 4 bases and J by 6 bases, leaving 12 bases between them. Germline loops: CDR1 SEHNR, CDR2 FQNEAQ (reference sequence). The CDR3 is CASSSVYGHGYTF. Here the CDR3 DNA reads TGTGCCAGCAGCTCCGTCTACGGGCATGGCTACACCTTC.

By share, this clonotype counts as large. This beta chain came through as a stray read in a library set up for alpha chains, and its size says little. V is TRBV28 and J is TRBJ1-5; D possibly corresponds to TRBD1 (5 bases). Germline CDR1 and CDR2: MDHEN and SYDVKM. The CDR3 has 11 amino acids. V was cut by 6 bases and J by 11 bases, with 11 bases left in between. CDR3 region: CASRWGSAQHF. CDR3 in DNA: TGTGCCAGCAGGTGGGGGTCGGCCCAGCATTTT.

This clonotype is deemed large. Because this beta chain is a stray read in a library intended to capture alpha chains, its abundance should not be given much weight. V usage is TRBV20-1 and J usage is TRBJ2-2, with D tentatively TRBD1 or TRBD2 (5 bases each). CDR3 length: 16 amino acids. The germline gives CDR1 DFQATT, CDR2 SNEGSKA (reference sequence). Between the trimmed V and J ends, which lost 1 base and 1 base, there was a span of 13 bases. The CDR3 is CSARVPGHLNTGELFF. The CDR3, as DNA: TGCAGTGCTAGAGTACCGGGGCACTTGAACACCGGGGAGCTGTTTTTT.

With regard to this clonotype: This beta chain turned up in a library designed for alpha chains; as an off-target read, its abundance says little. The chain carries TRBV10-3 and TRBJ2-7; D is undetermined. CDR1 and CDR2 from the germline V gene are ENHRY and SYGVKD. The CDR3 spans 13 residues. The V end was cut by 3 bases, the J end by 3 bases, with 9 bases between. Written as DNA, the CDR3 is TGTGCCATCAGTGAACCCGGCGACTACGAGCAGTACTTC. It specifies CAISEPGDYEQYF.

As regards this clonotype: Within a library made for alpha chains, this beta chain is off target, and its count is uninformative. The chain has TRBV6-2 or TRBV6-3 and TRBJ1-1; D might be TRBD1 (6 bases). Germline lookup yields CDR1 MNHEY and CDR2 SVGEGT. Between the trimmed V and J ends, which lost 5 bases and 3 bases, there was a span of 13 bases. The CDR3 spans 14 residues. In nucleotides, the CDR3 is TGTGCCAGCAGTGGGGGCGCGGTCTACACTGAAGCTTTCTTT. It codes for CASSGGAVYTEAFF.

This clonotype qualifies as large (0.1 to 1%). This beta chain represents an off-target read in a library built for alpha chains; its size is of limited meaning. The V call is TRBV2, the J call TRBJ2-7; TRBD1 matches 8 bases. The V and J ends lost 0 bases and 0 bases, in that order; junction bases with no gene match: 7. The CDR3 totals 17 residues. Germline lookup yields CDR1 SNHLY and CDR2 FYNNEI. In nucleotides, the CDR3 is TGTGCCAGCAGTGAAGCGCGGACAGGGCCCAGCTCCTACGAGCAGTACTTC. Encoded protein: CASSEARTGPSSYEQYF.

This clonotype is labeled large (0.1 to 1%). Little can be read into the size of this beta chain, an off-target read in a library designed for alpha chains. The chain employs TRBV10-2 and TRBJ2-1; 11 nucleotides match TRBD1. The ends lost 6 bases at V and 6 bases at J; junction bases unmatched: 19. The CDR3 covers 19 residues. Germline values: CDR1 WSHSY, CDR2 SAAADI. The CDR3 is CASRDRLDRGPSGGNEQFF. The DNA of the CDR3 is TGCGCCAGCAGAGATCGATTGGACAGGGGGCCGTCTGGGGGCAATGAGCAGTTCTTC.

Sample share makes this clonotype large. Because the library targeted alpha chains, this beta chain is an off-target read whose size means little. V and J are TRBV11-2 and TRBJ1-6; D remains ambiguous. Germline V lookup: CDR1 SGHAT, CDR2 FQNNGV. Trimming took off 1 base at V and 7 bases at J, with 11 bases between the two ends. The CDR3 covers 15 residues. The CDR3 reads CASSLGGRVNSPLHF. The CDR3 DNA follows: TGTGCCAGCAGCTTAGGTGGGCGGGTGAATTCACCCCTCCACTTT.

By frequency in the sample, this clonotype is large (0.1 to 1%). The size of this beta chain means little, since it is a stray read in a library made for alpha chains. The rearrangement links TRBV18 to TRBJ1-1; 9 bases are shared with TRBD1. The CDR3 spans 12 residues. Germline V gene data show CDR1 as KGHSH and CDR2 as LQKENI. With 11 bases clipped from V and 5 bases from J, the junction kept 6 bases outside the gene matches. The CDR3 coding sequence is TGTGCCGGGGGACAGGGAAGGACTGAAGCTTTCTTT. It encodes CAGGQGRTEAFF.

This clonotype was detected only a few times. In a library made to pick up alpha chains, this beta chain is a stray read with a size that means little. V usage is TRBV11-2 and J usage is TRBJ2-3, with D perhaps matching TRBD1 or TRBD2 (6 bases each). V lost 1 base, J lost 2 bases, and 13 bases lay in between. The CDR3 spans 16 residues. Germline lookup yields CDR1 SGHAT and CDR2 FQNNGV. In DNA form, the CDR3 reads TGTGCCAGCAGCTTAGTGCCGGGGGCGAACACAGATACGCAGTATTTT. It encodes CASSLVPGANTDTQYF.

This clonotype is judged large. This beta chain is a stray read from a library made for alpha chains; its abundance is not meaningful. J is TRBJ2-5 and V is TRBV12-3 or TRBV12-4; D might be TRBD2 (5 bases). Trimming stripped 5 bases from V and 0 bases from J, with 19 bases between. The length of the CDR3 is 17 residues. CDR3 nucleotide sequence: TGTGCCAGCAGTCCGGGCCAAGGAGGCACTAACCAAGAGACCCAGTACTTC. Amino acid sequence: CASSPGQGGTNQETQYF.

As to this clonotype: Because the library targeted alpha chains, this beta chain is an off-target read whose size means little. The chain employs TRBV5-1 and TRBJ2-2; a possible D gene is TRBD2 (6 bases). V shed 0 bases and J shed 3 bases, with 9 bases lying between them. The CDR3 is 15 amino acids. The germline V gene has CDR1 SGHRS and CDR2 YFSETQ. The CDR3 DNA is TGCGCCAGCAGCTTGGAGCGGGTGGACACCGGGGAGCTGTTTTTT. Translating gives CASSLERVDTGELFF.

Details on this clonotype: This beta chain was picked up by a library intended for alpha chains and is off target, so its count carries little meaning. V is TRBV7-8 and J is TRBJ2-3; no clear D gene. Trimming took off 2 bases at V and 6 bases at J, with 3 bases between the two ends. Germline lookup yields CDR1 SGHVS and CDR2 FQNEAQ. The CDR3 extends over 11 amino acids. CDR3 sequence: CASSLTDTQYF. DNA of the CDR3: TGTGCCAGCAGCTTAACCGATACGCAGTATTTT. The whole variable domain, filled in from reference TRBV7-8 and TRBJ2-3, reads GAGVSQSPRYKVAKRGQDVALRCDPISGHVSLFWYQQALGQGPEFLTYFQNEAQLDKSGLPSDRFFAERPEGSVSTLKIQRTQQEDSAVYLCASSLTDTQYFGPGTRLTVL.